The clone carrying this TCR beta chain was recorded at least ten times. These data come from a study of human T cells and chemical hapten exposure. The germline V gene has CDR1 LGHNA and CDR2 YSLEER. V lost 1 base and J 3 bases, leaving 15 bases between the germline ends. CDR3 length: 16 residues. Specified time point: pre-sensitization, week 0. Treatment specified: therapeutic diphenylcyclopropenone sensitization with weekly scalp DPC. The starting material, unfractionated whole blood, was used for total RNA extraction. One entry per CDR3 protein results from TCRdb running MiXCR on the RACE reads. The sample records 35,000 to 40,000 distinct CDR3 sequences, about 12% being singletons.

Sequences were derived from whole blood, sampled in connection with sensitization to the hapten diphenylcyclopropenone (DPC). J is TRBJ1-1 and V is TRBV4-3; D not certain. The clonotype was recovered from a woman in her 40s with alopecia areata. Some clones in this sample may be carry-over from other donors' samples. The CDR3 DNA reads as TGCGCCAGCAGCCAAGCCGCCTTGGTGGGCGACACTGAAGCTTTCTTT. Translated, it gives CASSQAALVGDTEAFF.